The subject of this entry is one T cell receptor (gamma chain). Its antigen has not been determined. Nothing much larger sits one base from this clone, and base qualities are not available. V has 5 bases trimmed and J has 0 bases trimmed; junction bases matching no gene number 9. From the germline V gene, CDR1 is EGSTGY and CDR2 is YDSYTSSV. The CDR3 measures 16 amino acids from cysteine to phenylalanine. The DNA shown is the 48-base CDR3, in frame from base 1. This entry comes from a study of gamma delta lymphoproliferative disorders and STAT genes (dated by TCRdb to 2016 to 2019). Broadly, across the study: The LymphoTrack Dx TCRG Assay was used to prepare gamma-chain libraries from at least 50 ng of genomic DNA. Because no corresponding Invivoscribe delta assay was available, delta-chain libraries were prepared according to the EuroClonality-NGS working group standard operating procedure. The study profiled TCR gamma and delta CDR3 repertoires by deep sequencing in Tgammadelta lymphoproliferative disease patients and healthy controls, within a larger immunophenotypic and STAT-mutation study. A couple of gamma-chain samples and all delta-chain samples were sequenced twice to confirm results. General study outcomes and caveats: Almost every major gamma and delta clonotype in patients was public, meaning shared with at least one healthy donor, and only two gamma clonotypes were private to disease. According to the authors, NGS specificity may be reduced at low frequencies, so whether leukemic clones are public or private needs confirmation. When whole repertoires were clustered, gamma repertoires from patients grouped apart from those of healthy controls, but delta repertoires did not separate between the groups. Leukemic cells were skewed toward terminal effectors, whereas control T cells likely spanned varied maturation stages, a difference potentially limiting comparisons between patients and controls.

Both library preparation methods relied on multiplex PCR with primers aimed at conserved V and J regions of the TCR genes. The amplicons were purified, pooled and then sequenced on an Illumina MiSeq platform. In the paper's pipeline: MiXCR performed V(D)J alignment, clonotype assembly and translation, and VDJtools was used for functionality assessment and CDR3 repertoire analyses. The IMGT definition of CDR3 was applied, and only productive sequences using functional genes were analyzed, with ORF genes and pseudogenes left out. A custom Python script searched for identical amino acid CDR3s of major clonotypes (frequency >=5%) across all patients and controls. Clonotype frequencies in patients versus controls were compared with a one-sided non-parametric Wilcoxon test. TCRdb reprocessed the public reads with the caller CATT; rows with the same DNA were merged afterwards. The authors' filters were not applied to this entry. This sample is represented by 1,000 to 1,300 gamma-chain clones; approximately 18% of them were singletons. Jointly, the top ten make up around 40% of the sample.

For both patients and controls, peripheral blood mononuclear cells were isolated, and the genomic DNA from these cells was used for TCR sequencing. The control group consisted of 23 healthy adult blood donors (median age roughly 64 years; approximately twelve males and approximately eleven females) who were matched to the patients for age and sex. Input material: blood. The receptor was derived from a human donor in good health. The sequence joins TRGV4 to TRGJP1. TCRdb carries no J gene annotation; the J gene was assigned here by matching the DNA with germline. Read as DNA, the sequence is TGTGCCACCTGGGGCTTCCTTTATACCACTGGTTGGTTCAAGATATTT. This yields the protein CATWGFLYTTGWFKIF.